This T cell receptor beta chain appears in the sequencing data of a study of T cell responses to AZD1222 COVID-19 vaccine. The V gene's germline CDR1 is SGHVT and CDR2 SQSDAQ. This CDR3 comprises 16 residues. V shed 5 bases and J shed 8 bases, with 22 bases lying between them. Overall study results and limits: Repertoire samples came only from after the peak T cell response. At study baseline, merely more than 5 AZD1222 recipients were seropositive. Along spike, vaccine-associated CD4 TCRs were found throughout, with dominance at 160-218 and 743-854. The study reported that nearly half of spike-specific TCRs target unmutated variant regions.

The method was immunoSEQ multiplex PCR; TCRdb's version includes in-frame clones alone and lacks a portion of them. There are some 200,000 clones in the sample; about 92% occur only once, and approximately 4% lies in the top ten. Of note for this clone: Its target is unknown.

The clonotype originates from an adult who received the MenACWY meningococcal vaccine as a control. The specimen was peripheral blood, collected 28 days after the second dose of the MenACWY control vaccine. This chain joins TRBV7-4 and TRBJ1-3; the D is unclear. Here the CDR3 reads CASSPDGSGLKYTIYF. CDR3 DNA: TGTGCCAGCAGCCCAGACGGGTCAGGTCTGAAATACACCATATATTTT.